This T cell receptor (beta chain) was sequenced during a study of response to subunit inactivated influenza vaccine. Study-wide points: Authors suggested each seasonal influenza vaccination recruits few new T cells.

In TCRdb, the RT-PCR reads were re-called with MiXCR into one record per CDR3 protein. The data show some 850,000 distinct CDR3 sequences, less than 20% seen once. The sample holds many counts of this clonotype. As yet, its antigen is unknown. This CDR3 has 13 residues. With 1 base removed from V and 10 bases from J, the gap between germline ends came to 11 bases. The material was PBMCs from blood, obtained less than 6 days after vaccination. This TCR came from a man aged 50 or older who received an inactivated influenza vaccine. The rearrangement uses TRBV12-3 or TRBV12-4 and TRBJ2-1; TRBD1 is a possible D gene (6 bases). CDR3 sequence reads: CASSLGGPNEQFF. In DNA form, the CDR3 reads TGTGCCAGCAGTTTAGGGGGGCCCAACGAGCAGTTCTTC.